This entry lists 30 T cell receptor beta chains sequenced from one sample in a study of blood T cells in healthy people across ages. For the second PCR, which ran for roughly 6 to 12 cycles, a sample-barcoded 5' primer and a J-beta primer mix were used. TCRdb redid the calling of the 5' RACE reads with MiXCR, one entry per CDR3 protein. The sample records fewer than 650,000 distinct CDR3 sequences, roughly a quarter being singletons. This sample also belongs to another study, concerning T cells of mothers and their children.

The sample was blood. The source of these receptors is a boy younger than 10 in good health.

The CDR3 nucleotides are TGTGCCAGCAGTTTAAACAGATACGAGACCCAGTACTTC. Residues: CASSLNRYETQYF. This chain connects TRBV28 to TRBJ2-5; D is unresolved. Trimming removed 2 bases at V and 5 bases at J, with 9 bases between. The CDR3 totals 13 residues. The germline gives CDR1 MDHEN, CDR2 SYDVKM.

The V call is TRBV18, the J call TRBJ2-2; 9 bases align to TRBD2. The CDR3 extends over 14 amino acids. The V gene's germline CDR1 is KGHSH and CDR2 LQKENI. Germline trimming cut 4 bases from V and 7 bases from J; bases unmatched to any gene: 4. The CDR3 DNA follows: TGTGCCAGCTCACTTAGCGGGAGTGTCGGGGAGCTGTTTTTT. It is translated as CASSLSGSVGELFF.

Worth noting for this clonotype: One junction end disagrees with the germline gene, perhaps due to a read error. J is TRBJ2-5 and V is TRBV5-1; D possibly matches TRBD1 or TRBD2 (5 bases each). The CDR3 covers 12 residues. CDR1 and CDR2 from the germline V gene are SGHRS and YFSETQ. Here the CDR3 reads CASSFGQAEWDF. As DNA, the CDR3 is TGCGCCAGCAGCTTTGGACAAGCGGAATGGGACTTC.

CDR3 nucleotide sequence: TGCAGCGGAGGACAAAACGCAGAGACCCAGTACTTC. This encodes CSGGQNAETQYF. The chain combines TRBV29-1 with TRBJ2-1; perhaps TRBD1 as D (5 bases). The tail of the sequence fits TRBJ2-5 better, so the J call may be wrong. CDR1 is SQVTM, CDR2 ANQGSEA, per germline. This CDR3 is 12 amino acids long.

In the case of this clonotype: The junction departs from germline at one end; a sequencing error may be responsible. The chain employs TRBV27 and TRBJ2-1; D possibly corresponds to TRBD2 (6 bases). The CDR3 is 16 amino acids. Germline V gene data show CDR1 as MNHEY and CDR2 as SMNVEV (reference sequence). The CDR3 is CANSLGAGRTYNEQFF. In nucleotides, the CDR3 is TGTGCCAACAGTTTAGGCGCGGGACGGACCTACAATGAGCAGTTCTTC.

This clonotype came up a few times. The J gene is TRBJ2-1, the V gene TRBV5-1, with D perhaps TRBD1 or TRBD2 (6 bases each). The CDR3 runs to 18 residues. The ends were cut back, 4 bases at V and 0 bases at J, with 20 bases in the middle. Germline V gives CDR1 SGHRS, CDR2 YFSETQ. The CDR3 is CASSGGLKVGNSYNEQFF. CDR3 nucleotide sequence: TGCGCCAGCAGCGGGGGGCTAAAGGTTGGAAACTCCTACAATGAGCAGTTCTTC.

The V call is TRBV19, the J call TRBJ2-1; possibly TRBD1 or TRBD2 for D (5 bases each). This CDR3 spans 14 amino acids. Germline V CDR1 and CDR2: LNHDA, SQIVND (reference sequence). V was shortened by 8 bases and J by 0 bases, with 11 bases between the two germline ends. CDR3 nucleotide sequence: TGTGCCAGTCTGGACACTAGCTCCTACAATGAGCAGTTCTTC. It specifies CASLDTSSYNEQFF.

The genes are TRBV11-2 and TRBJ2-2, with D perhaps matching TRBD2 (5 bases). The CDR3 spans 13 residues. V was clipped by 0 bases and J by 13 bases, with 12 bases between them. Germline CDR1 and CDR2: SGHAT and FQNNGV. The CDR3 here is CASSLEYGSGLFF. The DNA of the CDR3 is TGTGCCAGCAGCTTAGAGTATGGCAGCGGGCTGTTTTTT.

This clonotype was found a few times. The rearrangement uses TRBV7-9 and TRBJ2-7; unclear D gene. V shed 5 bases and J shed 7 bases, with 18 bases lying between them. The CDR3 sequence is 14 residues long. The germline CDR1 and CDR2 sequences are SEHNR and FQNEAQ (reference sequence). CDR3 sequence (DNA): TGTGCCAGCAGCCCCTCTGGCTGGATGGGGGAGCAGTACTTC. Encoded protein: CASSPSGWMGEQYF.

The chain joins TRBV5-1 to TRBJ2-7; D gene ambiguous. CDR1 is SGHRS and CDR2 is YFSETQ in the germline V gene. The CDR3 covers 15 residues. V gave up 1 base and J gave up 2 bases, with 13 bases separating them. The CDR3 sequence is CASSLYGPATYEQYF. The CDR3 region has the DNA TGCGCCAGCAGCTTGTACGGGCCCGCCACCTACGAGCAGTACTTC.

This clonotype was picked up a small number of times. J is TRBJ2-4 and V is TRBV6-6; maybe TRBD2 (6 bases). This CDR3 spans 15 amino acids. V dropped 1 base and J dropped 7 bases, with 14 bases sitting between them. Germline-derived CDR1 and CDR2 are MNHNY and SVGAGI (reference sequence). The CDR3 sequence is CASSYLLGGANIQYF. In DNA, the CDR3 is TGTGCCAGCAGTTACTTGTTGGGAGGTGCGAACATTCAGTACTTC.

This clonotype turned up a few times. V usage is TRBV20-1 and J usage is TRBJ1-5; 10 positions match TRBD1. V lost 4 bases to trimming and J lost 1 base; unmatched junction nucleotides: 1. Germline V gene sequence: CDR1 DFQATT, CDR2 SNEGSKA (reference sequence). This CDR3 spans 14 amino acids. CDR3 protein: CSAKTGGSNQPQHF. The CDR3 coding sequence is TGCAGTGCTAAGACAGGGGGCAGCAATCAGCCCCAGCATTTT.

The rearrangement links TRBV11-2 to TRBJ1-5; a possible D gene is TRBD1 (5 bases). CDR3 length: 15 residues. Per the germline V gene, CDR1 is SGHAT and CDR2 is FQNNGV. V was shortened by 0 bases and J by 7 bases, with 13 bases between the two germline ends. The CDR3 coding sequence is TGTGCCAGCAGCTTAGATGGGAGGGGAGGACAGCCCCAGCATTTT. This sequence encodes CASSLDGRGGQPQHF.

This chain uses TRBV5-6 with TRBJ2-3; TRBD1 might be the D (5 bases). Between the trimmed V and J ends, which lost 4 bases and 2 bases, there was a span of 17 bases. CDR3 size: 16 residues. Germline assignment: CDR1 SGHDT and CDR2 YYEEEE. The CDR3, as DNA: TGTGCCAGCAGCGCGATCAGGGCGGCGAACACAGATACGCAGTATTTT. Encoded protein: CASSAIRAANTDTQYF.

The table lists this clonotype with a few counts. The V call is TRBV6-5, the J call TRBJ2-1; D ambiguous. CDR1 is MNHEY, CDR2 SVGAGI, per germline. Between the trimmed V and J ends, which lost 4 bases and 13 bases, there was a span of 11 bases. This CDR3 is 11 amino acids long. CDR3 sequence (DNA): TGTGCCAGCAGTTTCAGATCTGATCAGTTCTTC. Translating gives CASSFRSDQFF.

The table lists this clonotype with a few counts. V usage is TRBV7-2 and J usage is TRBJ2-5, with TRBD2 identical over 9 bases. With the DNA end fitting TRBJ2-7 better, the J assignment may be wrong. The CDR3 has 16 amino acids. From germline, CDR1 is SGHTA and CDR2 FQGNSA. The CDR3 bases are TGTGCCAGCAGCTTAACACCTAGCGGGGCAACCTACGAGCAGTACTTC. It is translated as CASSLTPSGATYEQYF.

This clonotype was detected a few times. V and J are TRBV7-3 and TRBJ2-1; 14 positions agree with TRBD2. V lost 4 bases and J lost 7; bases outside the gene matches: 6. This CDR3 has 16 residues. Per the germline V gene, CDR1 is SGHTA and CDR2 is FQGTGA. The CDR3 spells CASSSGTSGGVNEQFF. The CDR3 coding sequence is TGTGCCAGCAGCTCGGGGACTAGCGGGGGTGTGAATGAGCAGTTCTTC.

The chain links TRBV14 to TRBJ2-1; D is unresolved. Per germline, CDR1 SGHDN and CDR2 FVKESK. V was cut by 1 base and J by 4 bases, with 5 bases left in between. The CDR3 is made up of 13 amino acids. CDR3 coding DNA: TGTGCCAGCAGCCAAGTAGGATACAATGAGCAGTTCTTC. It encodes CASSQVGYNEQFF.

This clonotype was counted only a few times. The chain joins TRBV9 to TRBJ2-2, with 9 bases fitting TRBD1. V gave up 2 bases and J gave up 0 bases; unmatched junction bases: 5. Germline CDR1 and CDR2: SGDLS and YYNGEE. This CDR3 region has 17 residues. CDR3 protein: CASSVPGQGPNTGELFF. The CDR3 DNA reads as TGTGCCAGCAGCGTCCCAGGACAGGGGCCGAACACCGGGGAGCTGTTTTTT. The full variable domain, completed using reference TRBV9 and TRBJ2-2, is DSGVTQTPKHLITATGQRVTLRCSPRSGDLSVYWYQQSLDQGLQFLIQYYNGEERAKGNILERFSAQQFPDLHSELNLSSLELGDSALYFCASSVPGQGPNTGELFFGEGSRLTVL.

The rearrangement links TRBV7-2 to TRBJ2-3; 9 nucleotides match TRBD1. The CDR3 length is 15 residues. V lost 5 bases to trimming and J lost 6 bases; unmatched junction nucleotides: 9. In germline, CDR1 is SGHTA, CDR2 FQGNSA. The CDR3 sequence is CASSRPGTGWDTQYF. CDR3 nucleotides: TGTGCCAGCAGCCGGCCCGGGACAGGGTGGGATACGCAGTATTTT. Supplemented by reference TRBV7-2 and TRBJ2-3, the full variable domain reads GAGVSQSPSNKVTEKGKDVELRCDPISGHTALYWYRQSLGQGLEFLIYFQGNSAPDKSGLPSDRFSAERTGGSVSTLTIQRTQQEDSAVYLCASSRPGTGWDTQYFGPGTRLTVL.

The V and J genes are TRBV27 and TRBJ2-7, with a possible D match to TRBD2 (6 bases). Looked up from germline, CDR1 is MNHEY and CDR2 is SMNVEV (reference sequence). The CDR3 contains 16 residues. The germline V and J ends were trimmed by 0 bases and 0 bases, with 12 bases remaining between them. This chain's CDR3 is CASSLSPGRSSYEQYF. CDR3 coding DNA: TGTGCCAGCAGTTTATCCCCGGGGAGGAGCTCCTACGAGCAGTACTTC.

This clonotype was seen only a few times. The CDR3 loop is CASSLSTGTLYEQYF. The CDR3 DNA sequence: TGTGCCAGCAGCTTAAGTACAGGGACCTTATACGAGCAGTACTTC. The chain links TRBV7-9 to TRBJ2-7, with D possibly being TRBD1 (6 bases). Germline CDR1 is SEHNR and CDR2 is FQNEAQ (reference sequence). The CDR3 length is 15 residues. Trimming left V 2 bases short and J 4 bases short, with 15 bases between.

The sample holds a few counts of this clonotype. The chain links TRBV13 to TRBJ2-2; 9 nucleotides match TRBD2. CDR1 is PRHDT, CDR2 FYEKMQ, per germline (reference sequence). Trimming cost V 0 bases and J 0 bases; bases outside gene matches: 5. CDR3 length: 18 amino acids. This chain's CDR3 is CASSLGLAGTPNTGELFF. In nucleotides, the CDR3 is TGTGCCAGCAGCTTAGGCCTAGCGGGGACTCCGAACACCGGGGAGCTGTTTTTT.

The chain uses TRBV19 and TRBJ2-3; 9 nucleotides match TRBD2. Germline CDR1 is LNHDA and CDR2 is SQIVND (reference sequence). The CDR3 spans 14 residues. Trimming at V came to 7 bases and at J to 4 bases, leaving 6 bases not matched to a gene. CDR3 sequence (DNA): TGTGCCAGTACTTTTAGCGGGGGACCAGATACGCAGTATTTT. Translated, it gives CASTFSGGPDTQYF.

As regards this clonotype: A read error may produce the germline difference seen at one junction end. The genes are TRBV7-9 and TRBJ1-2, with D tentatively TRBD1 (6 bases). Germline V CDR1 and CDR2: SEHNR, FQNEAQ (reference sequence). The CDR3 has 14 residues. The CDR3, as DNA: TGTGCCAGCAGCTTCGCAGGGGCAGACTATGGCCACACCTTC. It encodes CASSFAGADYGHTF.

The chain couples TRBV24-1 to TRBJ2-3; 15 bases are shared with TRBD2. V gave up 3 bases and J gave up 5 bases; unmatched junction bases: 8. The germline V gene has CDR1 KGHDR and CDR2 SFDVKD. CDR3 length equals 18 residues. The CDR3 nucleotides read TGTGCCACCAGTGATCCCGGGACTAGCGGGAGGAGTGGAGATACGCAGTATTTT. Protein product: CATSDPGTSGRSGDTQYF.

This rearrangement joins TRBV4-1 to TRBJ2-5; D might be TRBD1 (5 bases). Near its end, the DNA agrees better with TRBJ2-7, so the J call may be wrong. CDR1 is MGHRA and CDR2 is YSYEKL in the germline V gene. This CDR3 comprises 15 residues. Here the CDR3 DNA reads TGCGCCAGCAGCCAAGCTACAGGTCTCTCCTACGAGCAGTACTTC. Amino acids: CASSQATGLSYEQYF.

This chain links TRBV27 with TRBJ2-3, with 10 nucleotides matching TRBD2. Trimming cost V 1 base and J 6 bases; bases outside gene matches: 7. The CDR3 length is 16 residues. Per germline, CDR1 MNHEY and CDR2 SMNVEV (reference sequence). The CDR3 coding sequence is TGTGCCAGCAGTTTATTAGCGGGGGGTCTTTGGGATACGCAGTATTTT. Translated, it gives CASSLLAGGLWDTQYF.

The CDR3 is CASSLRGRSNEQFF. CDR3 in DNA: TGTGCCAGCAGTCTTAGGGGACGGAGCAATGAGCAGTTCTTC. V usage is TRBV7-2 and J usage is TRBJ2-1, with D possibly being TRBD1 or TRBD2 (5 bases each). V lost 6 bases and J lost 6, with 15 bases in between. CDR1 is SGHTA and CDR2 is FQGNSA in the germline V gene. The CDR3 has 14 amino acids.

The V and J genes are TRBV7-2 and TRBJ2-5; TRBD2 matches 7 bases. Germline-derived CDR1 and CDR2 are SGHTA and FQGNSA. The CDR3 is 15 residues long. V shed 1 base and J 4 bases; nucleotides not matched to a gene: 6. The CDR3 sequence is CASSLGPGRGETQYF. CDR3 bases: TGTGCCAGCAGCTTAGGGCCAGGGAGGGGAGAGACCCAGTACTTC.